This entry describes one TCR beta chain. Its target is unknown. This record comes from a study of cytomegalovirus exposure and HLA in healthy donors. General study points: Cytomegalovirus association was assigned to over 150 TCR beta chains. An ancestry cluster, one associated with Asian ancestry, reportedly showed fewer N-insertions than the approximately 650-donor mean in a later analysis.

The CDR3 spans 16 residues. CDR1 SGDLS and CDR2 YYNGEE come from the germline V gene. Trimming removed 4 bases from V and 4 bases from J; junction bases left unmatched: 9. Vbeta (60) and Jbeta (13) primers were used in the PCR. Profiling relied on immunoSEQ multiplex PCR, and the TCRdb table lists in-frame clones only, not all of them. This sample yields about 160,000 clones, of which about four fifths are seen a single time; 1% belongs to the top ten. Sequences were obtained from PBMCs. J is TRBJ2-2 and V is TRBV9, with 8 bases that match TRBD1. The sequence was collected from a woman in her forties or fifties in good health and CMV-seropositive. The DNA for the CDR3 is TGTGCCAGCAGCAACCCAGGGGGCTTGGGCACCGGGGAGCTGTTTTTT. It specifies CASSNPGGLGTGELFF.